Below, one TCR beta chain is given with its context. Its cognate antigen is unknown. Both 60 Vbeta primers and 13 Jbeta primers went into the PCR. TCRdb's copy holds only in-frame clones and misses some; the assay was immunoSEQ multiplex PCR. The sample yields fewer than 200,000 clones, roughly 79% seen once. This sample is drawn from a study of cytomegalovirus exposure and HLA in healthy donors. The donors, nominally healthy at sampling, likely had unrecorded immune exposures. Study findings and constraints: Several of the most significant clusters appeared linked to common viral pathogens, based on a later analysis. Later analysis found that TCR beta chains associated with HLA were more clonally expanded than other, equally common chains. What was likely a sequencing artifact was a cluster of highly shared sequence variants.

This CDR3 contains 14 residues. V was pared by 9 bases and J by 3 bases, with 8 bases of the junction left unmatched. Germline values: CDR1 SNHLY, CDR2 FYNNEI. The sequenced sample was PBMCs. The clonotype comes from a man aged 25-40 years in good health and CMV-seronegative. This rearrangement joins TRBV2 to TRBJ2-1; 7 nucleotides align to TRBD1. Here the CDR3 DNA reads TGTGCCAGGGGCAACTCAGGGGGCTACAATGAGCAGTTCTTC. Translation: CARGNSGGYNEQFF.